This T cell receptor (beta chain) was identified during a study of OX40 agonist ivuxolimab in advanced cancers. Study-wide background: At doses from 0.01 to 10 mg/kg, patients were given intravenous ivuxolimab every 2 weeks. The dose-escalation cohort was around 83% male, with a mean age of around 60 years, ranging roughly 23 to 85. General study findings and limits: There were, on average, more expanded clones in CD8+ T cells than in CD4+.

No patient had autoimmune disease or received systemic immunosuppression. TCRdb keeps only in-frame clones here, not all; method: immunoSEQ multiplex PCR. Of about 35,000 clones in the sample, roughly 80% were seen once. V gave up 6 bases and J gave up 1 base, with 9 bases separating them. CDR3 length: 13 amino acids. Looked up from germline, CDR1 is MNHNS and CDR2 is SASEGT. As regards this clone: No antigen is known for it.

The sequence derives from an adult with an advanced solid tumor such as melanoma, head and neck, liver or kidney cancer. The material was CD4+ or CD8+ T cells sorted from blood, obtained in a trial of the OX40 agonist ivuxolimab. The rearrangement uses TRBV6-1 and TRBJ1-1; no clear D. The CDR3 nucleotides are TGTGCCAGCAGCCCGACGGGGAACACTGAAGCTTTCTTT. Its protein product is CASSPTGNTEAFF.